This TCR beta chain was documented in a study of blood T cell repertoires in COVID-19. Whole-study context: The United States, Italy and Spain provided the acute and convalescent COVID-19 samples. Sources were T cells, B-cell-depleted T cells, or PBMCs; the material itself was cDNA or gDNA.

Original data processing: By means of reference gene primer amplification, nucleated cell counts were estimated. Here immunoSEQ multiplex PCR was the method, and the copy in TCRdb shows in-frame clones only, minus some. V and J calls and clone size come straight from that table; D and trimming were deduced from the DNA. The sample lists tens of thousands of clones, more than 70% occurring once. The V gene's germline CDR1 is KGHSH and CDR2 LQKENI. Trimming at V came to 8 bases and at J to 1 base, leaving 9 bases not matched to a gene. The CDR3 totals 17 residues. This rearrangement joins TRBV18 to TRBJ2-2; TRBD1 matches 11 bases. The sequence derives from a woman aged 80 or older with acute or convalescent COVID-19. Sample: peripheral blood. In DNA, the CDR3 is TGTGCCAGCGCGAACCGGGACAGGGGGAAGAACACCGGGGAGCTGTTTTTT. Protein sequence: CASANRDRGKNTGELFF.